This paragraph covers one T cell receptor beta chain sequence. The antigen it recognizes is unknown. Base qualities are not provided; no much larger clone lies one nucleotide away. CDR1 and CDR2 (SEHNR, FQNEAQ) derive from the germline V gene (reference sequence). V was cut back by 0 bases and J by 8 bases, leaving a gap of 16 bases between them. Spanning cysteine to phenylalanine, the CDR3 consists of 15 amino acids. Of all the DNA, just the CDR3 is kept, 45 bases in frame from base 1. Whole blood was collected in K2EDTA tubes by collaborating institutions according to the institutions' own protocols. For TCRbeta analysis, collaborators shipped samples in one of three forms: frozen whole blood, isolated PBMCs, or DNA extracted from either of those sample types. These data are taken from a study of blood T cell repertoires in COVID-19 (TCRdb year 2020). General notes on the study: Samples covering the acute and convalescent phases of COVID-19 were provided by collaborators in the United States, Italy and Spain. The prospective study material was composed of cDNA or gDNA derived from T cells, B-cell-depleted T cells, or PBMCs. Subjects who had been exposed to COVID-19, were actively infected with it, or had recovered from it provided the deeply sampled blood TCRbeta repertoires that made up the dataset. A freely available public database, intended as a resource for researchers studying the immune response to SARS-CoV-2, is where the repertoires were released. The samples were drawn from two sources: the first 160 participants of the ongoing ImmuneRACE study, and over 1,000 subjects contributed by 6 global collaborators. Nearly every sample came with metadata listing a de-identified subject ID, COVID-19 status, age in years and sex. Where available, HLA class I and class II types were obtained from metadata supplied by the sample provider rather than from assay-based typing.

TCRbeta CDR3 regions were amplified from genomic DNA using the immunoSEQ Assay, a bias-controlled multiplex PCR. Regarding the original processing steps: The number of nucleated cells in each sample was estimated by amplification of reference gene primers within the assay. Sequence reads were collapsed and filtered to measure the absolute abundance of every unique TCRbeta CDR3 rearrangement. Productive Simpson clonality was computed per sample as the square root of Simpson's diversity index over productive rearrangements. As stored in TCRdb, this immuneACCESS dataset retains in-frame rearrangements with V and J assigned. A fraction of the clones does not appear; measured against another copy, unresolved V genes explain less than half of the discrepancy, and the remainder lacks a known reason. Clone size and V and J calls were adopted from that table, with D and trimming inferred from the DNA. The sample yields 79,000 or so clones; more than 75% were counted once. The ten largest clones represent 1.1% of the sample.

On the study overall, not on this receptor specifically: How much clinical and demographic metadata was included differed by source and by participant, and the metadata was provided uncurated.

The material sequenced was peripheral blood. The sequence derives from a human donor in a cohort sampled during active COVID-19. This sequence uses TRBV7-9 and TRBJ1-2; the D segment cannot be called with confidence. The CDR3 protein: CASSLAGEYRNGYTF. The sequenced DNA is TGTGCCAGCAGCTTAGCTGGAGAGTATAGGAACGGCTACACCTTC.